A selection of T cell receptor beta chains follows, all from one sample in a study of blood T cell repertoires in COVID-19. Clones were read by immunoSEQ multiplex PCR, and TCRdb kept only the in-frame ones, dropping some. The table lists about 28,000 clones, 70% to 90% of them singletons, with 9% to 9.5% in the top ten. Material for sequencing was peripheral blood. Every receptor here comes from a human donor in a cohort sampled during active COVID-19. Each CDR3 is given with its conserved first and last residue. The order of the fields is clone size, J gene, D gene, V gene, CDR3 protein, CDR3 DNA. A D gene is named only where the DNA matches it firmly. The size field is filled for only some rows; it gives once, few, many or a size class.

>-|TRBJ1-2|-|TRBV19
CASSIIFTGRGDYGYTF
TGTGCCAGTAGTATAATATTTACTGGCAGGGGAGACTATGGCTACACCTTC
>-|TRBJ1-6|TRBD1|TRBV2
CASRTGTGDSPLHF
TGTGCCAGCAGGACCGGGACAGGAGATTCACCCCTCCACTTT
>-|TRBJ2-7|-|TRBV7-9
CASSLDSGRGRHEQYF
TGTGCCAGCAGCTTAGACTCCGGCAGGGGCCGGCACGAGCAGTACTTC
>-|TRBJ2-3|-|TRBV3-1/TRBV3-2
CASSPKLGSDTQYF
TGTGCCAGCAGCCCTAAACTCGGTTCGGATACGCAGTATTTT
>-|TRBJ2-1|-|TRBV9
CASSVDPGNEQFF
TGTGCCAGCAGCGTAGATCCGGGCAATGAGCAGTTCTTC
>-|TRBJ2-2|TRBD2|TRBV7-2
CASSLTSVGGELFF
TGTGCCAGCAGCCTGACTAGCGTTGGCGGGGAGCTGTTTTTT
>-|TRBJ2-7|TRBD2|TRBV27
CASSLASGSYEQYF
TGTGCCAGCAGTCTGGCTAGCGGCTCCTACGAGCAGTACTTC
>-|TRBJ1-1|-|TRBV10-1
CASSDQLNTEAFF
TGCGCCAGCAGTGATCAGTTGAACACTGAAGCTTTCTTT
>-|TRBJ2-7|TRBD1|TRBV18
CASSTDRGFSEQYF
TGTGCCAGCTCGACCGACAGGGGCTTTTCCGAGCAGTACTTC
>few|TRBJ2-5|TRBD2|TRBV6-6
CASSSSGRKETQYF
TGTGCCAGCAGTTCTAGCGGGAGGAAGGAGACCCAGTACTTC
>-|TRBJ1-2|TRBD1|TRBV5-4
CASSDFDRGNYGYTF
TGTGCCAGCAGCGATTTCGACAGGGGAAACTATGGCTACACCTTC
>-|TRBJ1-4|TRBD1|TRBV18
CASSPRTGFAEKLFF
TGTGCCAGCTCACCTAGGACAGGTTTCGCTGAAAAACTGTTTTTT
>-|TRBJ2-5|TRBD2|TRBV7-9
CASSRISGGAETQYF
TGTGCCAGCAGCCGAATCAGCGGGGGGGCGGAGACCCAGTACTTC
>few|TRBJ1-5|TRBD1|TRBV7-2
CASSLTGSSNQPQHF
TGTGCCAGCAGCTTGACAGGGAGTAGCAATCAGCCCCAGCATTTT
>once|TRBJ1-5|TRBD1|TRBV6-5
CASRAGTGGSQPQHF
TGTGCCAGCAGAGCCGGGACAGGGGGCTCTCAGCCCCAGCATTTT
>-|TRBJ2-7|TRBD2|TRBV11-2
CASSLDTAGGREQYF
TGTGCCAGCAGCTTAGATACTGCGGGAGGGCGCGAGCAGTACTTC
>-|TRBJ1-3|TRBD1|TRBV5-6
CASSFRAGGNTIYF
TGTGCCAGCAGCTTTAGGGCAGGGGGGAACACCATATATTTT
>-|TRBJ2-2|TRBD1|TRBV19
CASSPGQVATGELFF
TGTGCCAGTAGCCCGGGACAGGTAGCTACCGGGGAGCTGTTTTTT
>-|TRBJ2-5|-|TRBV7-9
CASSPSETQYF
TGTGCCAGCAGCCCCTCGGAGACCCAGTACTTC
>few|TRBJ2-1|-|TRBV7-3
CASSLTPGAYNEQFF
TGTGCCAGCAGCTTAACCCCGGGGGCCTACAATGAGCAGTTCTTC
>-|TRBJ2-1|TRBD2|TRBV3-1/TRBV3-2
CASSQVLASGGIGWFF
TGTGCCAGCAGCCAAGTTTTAGCTAGCGGGGGCATAGGTTGGTTCTTC
>-|TRBJ2-7|-|TRBV6-1
CASSENGREQYF
TGTGCCAGCAGTGAAAACGGTCGGGAGCAGTACTTC